The TCR beta chain described here comes from a study of beta chain features in type 1 diabetes (dated by TCRdb to between 2018 and 2020). In terms of the full investigation: No differences in mean age, gender distribution, total cell number or subset yield were found between patients and healthy donors. Whereas all 30 or so donors provided naive and central memory subsets, regulatory and stem cell-like memory subsets were isolated from just 8 patients and roughly eight healthy donors. A total of over 95,000,000 sorted cells were examined across all samples, and RNA yield correlated strongly with the number of cells per subset. The study compared TCRB repertoires of sorted circulating CD4+ T cell subsets between recently diagnosed type 1 diabetes patients and matched healthy donors. Points the paper makes about the study in general: Patients with type 1 diabetes made fewer insertions and deleted more nucleotides at VDJ recombination sites, implying thymic rearrangement abnormalities. Naive, central memory and regulatory TCRB repertoires appeared more similar among patients than among healthy donors. HLA sub-analyses involved small numbers of individuals, so any influence of HLA type on TCRB rearrangement remained unresolved. Because cDNA rather than genomic DNA was sequenced, highly expressing activated cells could have been over-represented, although no difference in activation and CD3 levels was found between groups. Type 1 diabetes patients showed a moderate but significant shortening of TCRB CDR3 length in all four CD4+ subsets. PCR may preferentially amplify shorter templates, but because patient and control samples were amplified and corrected together, any resulting skew would affect both groups equally.

CDR1 and CDR2 were assigned from the germline V gene as SGHTA and FQGTGA. The CDR3 contains 17 residues, cysteine and phenylalanine counted. The read is trimmed to its CDR3 DNA, 51 bases read in frame from base 1. V trim: 4 bases; J trim: 0 bases; unmatched bases: 5. The table lists this clone with a few counts. The antigen it binds to is not known. No per-base quality is available; no much larger clone lies one base away. The entire isolated RNA was reverse transcribed using the High Capacity cDNA Reverse Transcription Kit, and thus expressed TCRB transcripts were sequenced. Deep immunoSEQ sequencing was applied to naive, central memory and regulatory T cell samples, giving an average of about 3.57 million total reads per sample. After sorted cells were lysed in RLT buffer, RNA was extracted with DNase-treated RNeasy Micro or Mini kits, with the choice depending on cell number. Each cell subset was processed on its own to prevent cross-contamination, while patient and healthy donor samples were processed together. TCRB sequences were amplified from cDNA with the immunoSEQ multiplex PCR, producing 87-bp fragments spanning the CDR3 region. Amplicons were sequenced on the Illumina HiSeq platform. From the authors' description of their analysis: PCR bias was computationally corrected using synthetic template baselines, reads within Hamming distance 2 were collapsed, and singletons that could not be merged were discarded. Reads were aligned against IMGT so that V, D and J genes, CDR3 length and insertions or deletions at six rearrangement sites could be assigned. Within each subset, clonotype counts were normalized to sorted cell number, after which true diversity and Gini coefficients were computed with the tcR R package. The overlap coefficient, calculated on TCRB nucleotide sequences, was used to quantify repertoire sharing. TCRdb provides this immuneACCESS table in a form limited to in-frame rearrangements. Some clones are lacking; in checked studies, under half of them reflect an unresolved V gene, and why the rest are absent is not known. The DNA gave D and trimming, while V, J and clone size come from that table. This sample lists over 150,000 clones; 10% were detected once. Jointly, the top ten make up less than 0.5% of the sample.

Each donor gave one peripheral blood draw, averaging about 100 mL, which was collected into heparinised tubes. A BD FACSAria II and a panel including CD45RO, CCR7, CD25, CD127, CD95 and CD27 were used to sort naive, central memory, regulatory and stem cell-like memory CD4+ T cells. Purity was above 95% for every sorted population. Right away, PBMCs were isolated by Lymphoprep density gradient centrifugation and were stained directly, with no culture step. Samples were stained and sorted in pairs, with one healthy donor and one patient per experiment, so that batch effects were minimized. Recombination connected TRBV7-3 to TRBJ2-6; 8 central bases correspond to TRBD2. The receptor was isolated from a man younger than 45 with type 1 diabetes. Sequenced sample: central memory CD4+ T cells from blood. The DNA is TGTGCCAGCAGCTCTAGCGGGCTCAGCTCTGGGGCCAACGTCCTGACTTTC. Translated, this gives CASSSSGLSSGANVLTF.